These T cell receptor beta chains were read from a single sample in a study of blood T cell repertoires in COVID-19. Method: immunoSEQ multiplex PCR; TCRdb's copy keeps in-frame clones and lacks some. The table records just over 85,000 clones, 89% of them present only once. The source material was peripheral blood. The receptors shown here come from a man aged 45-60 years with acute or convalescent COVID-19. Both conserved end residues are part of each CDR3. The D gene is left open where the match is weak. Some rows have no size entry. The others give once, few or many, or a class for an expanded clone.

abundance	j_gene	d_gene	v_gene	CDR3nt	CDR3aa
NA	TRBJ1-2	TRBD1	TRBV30	TGTGCCTGGAGTCCAGGGGGAGGTACCTATGGCTACACCTTC	CAWSPGGGTYGYTF
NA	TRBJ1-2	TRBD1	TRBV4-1	TGCGCCAGCAGCCTCGACAGGGGGACCTATGGCTACACCTTC	CASSLDRGTYGYTF
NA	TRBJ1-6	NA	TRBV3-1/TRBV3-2	TGTGCCAGCAGCCAAGGGGGAGGTAATAATTCACCCCTCCACTTT	CASSQGGGNNSPLHF
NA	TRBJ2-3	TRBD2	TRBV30	TGTGCCTGGAGTGTAGGCGGGGGGACAGATACGCAGTATTTT	CAWSVGGGTDTQYF
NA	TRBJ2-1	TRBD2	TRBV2	TGTGCCAGCAGTGAATTGAGCGGGGGGTACAATGAGCAGTTCTTC	CASSELSGGYNEQFF
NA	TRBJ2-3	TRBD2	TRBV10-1	TGCGCCAGCGATAGGATCGCGCGGGGGGAGGAGGGAGATACGCAGTATTTT	CASDRIARGEEGDTQYF
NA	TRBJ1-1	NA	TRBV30	TGTGCCTGGAAACTCAACACTGAAGCTTTCTTT	CAWKLNTEAFF
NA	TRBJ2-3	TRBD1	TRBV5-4	TGTGCCAGCAGGCCGACCCCGGGACAGGGTTCGGGAGATACGCAGTATTTT	CASRPTPGQGSGDTQYF
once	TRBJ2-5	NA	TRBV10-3	TGTGCCATCAGTGAGTCGATACAGGGAAAAGAGACCCAGTACTTC	CAISESIQGKETQYF
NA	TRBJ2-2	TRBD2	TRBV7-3	TGTGCCAGCAGCTTACTAGGGACTAGCTTCCCCGGGGAGCTGTTTTTT	CASSLLGTSFPGELFF
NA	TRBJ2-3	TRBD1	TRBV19	TGTGCCAGTAGTATTGGGGACAGGGTCACAGATACGCAGTATTTT	CASSIGDRVTDTQYF
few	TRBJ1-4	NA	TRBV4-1	NA	CASRSFFGQGIIANEKLFF
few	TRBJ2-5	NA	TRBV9	TGTGCCAGCAGCGTAGGTTTCGGGCAAGAGACCCAGTACTTC	CASSVGFGQETQYF